The 5 T cell receptor beta chains given below trace back to one sample, sequenced in a study of regulatory T cells in long-lasting Graves disease. Time point given: newly diagnosed GD, antithyroid drugs for less than 3 months. Scientists built the TCR library using RNA that was extracted from PBMCs. Arm-PCR of CDR3 regions with iRepertoire HTBI primers generated TCR beta libraries. Each CDR3 protein is one row after TCRdb ran MiXCR on the multiplex PCR reads. The data contain about 360,000 distinct CDR3 sequences, 15% to 20% of them singletons. A further study also used this sample, focusing on T cells in Graves' hyperthyroidism and ophthalmopathy.

The sample here was peripheral blood mononuclear cells (PBMCs), taken at new diagnosis, from a patient treated with antithyroid drugs. Every receptor here comes from a young woman with Graves disease.

The chain recombines TRBV13 with TRBJ2-1, with D tentatively TRBD1 (5 bases). Per the germline V gene, CDR1 is PRHDT and CDR2 is FYEKMQ (reference sequence). There are 17 residues in the CDR3. V was shortened by 1 base and J by 0 bases, with 13 bases between the two germline ends. Here the CDR3 DNA reads TGTGCCAGCAGCTTAGAGGGGCCTACCCTCTCCTACAATGAGCAGTTCTTC. Translating gives CASSLEGPTLSYNEQFF.

This clonotype was counted only a few times. The chain uses TRBV27 and TRBJ2-5, with 11 bases fitting TRBD2. The CDR3 covers 15 residues. Germline assignment: CDR1 MNHEY and CDR2 SMNVEV (reference sequence). V lost 7 bases and J lost 5; bases outside the gene matches: 9. The CDR3 nucleotides are TGTGCCAGCACGGGGACTAGCGGAGTCGGTGAGACCCAGTACTTC. It is translated as CASTGTSGVGETQYF.

The genes are TRBV5-1 and TRBJ2-3; 13 positions match TRBD2. Looked up from germline, CDR1 is SGHRS and CDR2 is YFSETQ. V trimming: 5 bases; J trimming: 5 bases; junction bases outside the gene matches: 5. There are 15 residues in the CDR3. The CDR3, as DNA: TGCGCCAGCAGTTTACTAGCGGGGGGGCGAGATACGCAGTATTTT. This gives the protein CASSLLAGGRDTQYF. The whole variable domain, filled in from reference TRBV5-1 and TRBJ2-3, reads KAGVTQTPRYLIKTRGQQVTLSCSPISGHRSVSWYQQTPGQGLQFLFEYFSETQRNKGNFPGRFSGRQFSNSRSEMNVSTLELGDSALYLCASSLLAGGRDTQYFGPGTRLTVL.

The chain links TRBV6-1 to TRBJ1-5; the D is unclear. The CDR3 sequence is 14 residues long. V was shortened by 6 bases and J by 6 bases, with 15 bases between the two germline ends. Germline V gives CDR1 MNHNS, CDR2 SASEGT. The CDR3 DNA follows: TGTGCCAGCAGGCATTATAGGGAGTCTCAGCCCCAGCATTTT. Translated, it gives CASRHYRESQPQHF.

This clonotype has a count of ten or more. The rearrangement uses TRBV3-1 and TRBJ2-3; 7 bases agree with TRBD2. The CDR3 covers 14 residues. CDR1 is LGHDT and CDR2 is YNNKEL in the germline V gene (reference sequence). The V segment lost 4 bases and the J segment 3 bases; nucleotides outside the gene matches: 4. The CDR3 coding sequence is TGTGCCAGCAGCCCCAGCGGGAAAACAGATACGCAGTATTTT. This encodes CASSPSGKTDTQYF.